This T cell receptor beta chain was sequenced during a study of graft-versus-host responses after intestinal transplantation. This table comes from immunoSEQ multiplex PCR, and its TCRdb copy is limited to in-frame clones, with some not included. Of over 15,000 clones in the sample, roughly 86% are singletons; the top ten hold 8% to 9.5%. Trimming shortened V by 8 bases and J by 5 bases, and 9 bases separated the two germline ends. This CDR3 is built from 11 residues. In germline, CDR1 is MNHNS, CDR2 SASEGT. The receptor's source is a human patient who received an intestinal transplant, so some T cells may come from the graft donor. This specimen was PBMCs, taken just over 230 days after intestinal transplant. This sequence joins TRBV6-1 and TRBJ1-2; a weak D match, TRBD1 (5 bases). CDR3 region: CASGGQYGYTF. The CDR3 nucleotides are TGTGCCAGCGGAGGACAATATGGCTACACCTTC.